These T cell receptor beta chains were read from a single sample in a study of cytomegalovirus exposure and HLA in healthy donors. Using immunoSEQ multiplex PCR, the repertoire was profiled, and TCRdb retains in-frame clones only, with some absent. The table lists approximately 150,000 clones, 68% of them singletons. The sequenced sample consisted of PBMCs. The receptors here all came from a man between 45 and 60 years old in good health and CMV-seronegative. Both conserved end residues are part of each CDR3. D genes are given only for firm matches. Expanded clones get a size class; other rows say once, few or many, or leave the size out.

j_call d_call v_call clone_size cdr3_aa cdr3_nt
TRBJ1-2 TRBD1 TRBV28 few CASSPRTGGRYGYTF TGTGCCAGCAGTCCAAGGACAGGGGGCCGCTATGGCTACACCTTC
TRBJ1-2 TRBD1 TRBV6-5 - CASSYTRTGIYGYTF TGTGCCAGCAGTTACACCCGGACAGGGATCTATGGCTACACCTTC
TRBJ2-7 TRBD1 TRBV13 - CASSSWTGRFDEQYF TGTGCCAGCAGCTCTTGGACAGGGAGGTTTGACGAGCAGTACTTC
TRBJ2-1 - TRBV6-1 - CASSQGTTYNEQFF TGTGCCAGCAGTCAGGGAACCACCTACAATGAGCAGTTCTTC
TRBJ1-3 - TRBV6-5 - CASSVAGSGNTIYF TGTGCCAGCAGTGTCGCGGGATCTGGAAACACCATATATTTT
TRBJ1-1 - TRBV18 - CASSSLGGMNTEAFF TGTGCCAGCTCTTCCTTGGGGGGGATGAACACTGAAGCTTTCTTT
TRBJ1-1 TRBD1 TRBV4-3 - CASSQADRGNTEAFF TGCGCCAGCAGCCAAGCTGACAGGGGGAACACTGAAGCTTTCTTT
TRBJ1-4 - TRBV7-9 few CASSLASGGKLFF TGTGCCAGCAGCTTAGCGTCGGGTGGAAAACTGTTTTTT
TRBJ2-5 TRBD2 TRBV7-2 - CASSLVASGETQYF TGTGCCAGCAGCTTAGTCGCTAGCGGAGAGACCCAGTACTTC
TRBJ2-3 - TRBV11-2 - CASSGAIISTDTQYF TGTGCCAGTTCAGGCGCCATAATAAGCACAGATACGCAGTATTTT
TRBJ2-2 - TRBV5-1 - CASSPRFQRNTGELFF TGCGCCAGCAGCCCGAGGTTCCAAAGGAACACCGGGGAGCTGTTTTTT
TRBJ1-5 - TRBV18 - CASSPLRTDSNQPQHF TGTGCCAGCTCACCCCTGAGGACAGATAGCAATCAGCCCCAGCATTTT
TRBJ2-7 - TRBV6-5 - CASSYRDTGYEQYF TGTGCCAGCAGTTACAGGGACACGGGCTACGAGCAGTACTTC
TRBJ2-1 TRBD2 TRBV2 - CASKRGVYEQFF TGTGCCAGCAAGCGGGGGGTCTATGAGCAGTTCTTC
TRBJ1-3 TRBD1 TRBV7-6 - CASSLRQGSGNTIYF TGTGCCAGCAGCCTCCGACAGGGATCTGGAAACACCATATATTTT
TRBJ1-5 TRBD1 TRBV7-9 - CASSLSPGQGNSNQPQHF TGTGCCAGCAGCTTGTCTCCGGGACAGGGTAATAGCAATCAGCCCCAGCATTTT
TRBJ1-1 - TRBV28 - CASNTDSLNTEAFF TGTGCCAGCAATACGGACAGCCTGAACACTGAAGCTTTCTTT
TRBJ2-3 TRBD2 TRBV2 once CASSGTSGGDFTDTQYF TGTGCCAGCAGTGGGACTAGCGGGGGGGACTTCACAGATACGCAGTATTTT
TRBJ2-7 - TRBV7-6 - CASSPEQGSVGYEQYF TGTGCCAGCAGCCCAGAACAGGGAAGTGTGGGATACGAGCAGTACTTC
TRBJ1-1 - TRBV15 - CATSRTRGWNTEAFF TGTGCCACCAGCAGAACGCGGGGGTGGAACACTGAAGCTTTCTTT
TRBJ1-5 - TRBV19 few CASSYGQGIGNQPQHF TGTGCCAGTAGTTATGGGCAGGGGATAGGCAATCAGCCCCAGCATTTT
TRBJ1-2 - TRBV11-2 - CASSPGGGRNYGYTF TGTGCCAGCAGCCCGGGGGGTGGGAGGAACTATGGCTACACCTTC
TRBJ1-1 - TRBV5-5 - CASSLMRNTEAFF TGTGCCAGCAGCTTGATGAGGAACACTGAAGCTTTCTTT
TRBJ2-3 - TRBV28 - CASSLGAVRGTDTQYF TGTGCCAGCAGTTTAGGTGCTGTGAGGGGCACAGATACGCAGTATTTT
TRBJ2-3 TRBD1 TRBV7-9 - CASSPRDSPTDTQYF TGTGCCAGCAGCCCCCGGGACAGCCCCACAGATACGCAGTATTTT
TRBJ1-2 TRBD1 TRBV6-6 - CASWMGQGDYTF TGTGCCAGCTGGATGGGACAGGGGGACTACACCTTC
TRBJ2-3 - TRBV7-2 - CASRDSPLKSTDTQYF TGTGCCAGCAGGGACTCTCCCTTAAAGAGCACAGATACGCAGTATTTT
TRBJ2-3 - TRBV9 - CASSVGAYSGKGKDTQYF TGTGCCAGCAGCGTAGGTGCTTATTCAGGGAAGGGGAAAGATACGCAGTATTTT
TRBJ2-7 - TRBV7-2 few CASSLANRPYEQYF TGTGCCAGCAGCTTAGCGAACAGGCCCTACGAGCAGTACTTC
TRBJ1-1 - TRBV10-3 - CAISEEEGGRNTEAFF TGTGCCATCAGTGAGGAGGAGGGCGGCCGGAACACTGAAGCTTTCTTT
TRBJ2-3 TRBD2 TRBV5-1 - CASSLAASGGTSTDTQYF TGCGCCAGCAGCTTGGCGGCTAGCGGGGGGACTAGCACAGATACGCAGTATTTT
TRBJ1-4 - TRBV5-1 - CASSPLGQGGKLFF TGCGCCAGCAGCCCCCTGGGGCAGGGAGGAAAACTGTTTTTT
TRBJ1-1 - TRBV19 - CATLRGNTEAFF TGTGCCACTCTCAGGGGGAACACTGAAGCTTTCTTT
TRBJ2-2 - TRBV6-5 once CASSSQGRLTGELFF TGTGCCAGCAGTTCACAGGGGAGGCTCACCGGGGAGCTGTTTTTT
TRBJ2-5 TRBD1 TRBV7-9 - CASSRTGAGGETQYF TGTGCCAGCAGCCGCACAGGGGCAGGTGGAGAGACCCAGTACTTC
TRBJ1-1 - TRBV10-2 - CASSEQGQTEAFF TGCGCCAGCAGTGAGCAGGGGCAGACTGAAGCTTTCTTT
TRBJ1-1 - TRBV2 - CASRSRGWRRGDTEAFF TGTGCCAGCAGAAGTAGGGGCTGGCGGCGCGGGGACACTGAAGCTTTCTTT
TRBJ1-3 - TRBV19 - CASSPRGSSGNTIYF TGTGCCAGTAGTCCACGGGGGAGCTCTGGAAACACCATATATTTT
TRBJ1-2 - TRBV7-2 - CASSLSAAGPGYTF TGTGCCAGCAGCTTATCGGCCGCAGGGCCTGGCTACACCTTC
TRBJ2-3 TRBD1 TRBV2 - CASSEFTLGTGADTQYF TGTGCCAGCAGTGAATTCACCCTGGGGACAGGGGCAGATACGCAGTATTTT
TRBJ2-3 TRBD2 TRBV28 - CASRTSGGADTQYF TGTGCCAGCAGAACTAGCGGGGGGGCAGATACGCAGTATTTT
TRBJ1-6 TRBD1 TRBV7-8 - CASSTRTGNSPLHF TGTGCCAGCAGCACCCGGACAGGGAATTCACCCCTCCACTTT
TRBJ2-7 - TRBV19 - CASSTLYEQYF TGTGCCAGTAGTACCCTCTACGAGCAGTACTTC
TRBJ2-7 TRBD2 TRBV18 - CASSPRATRLASYEQYF TGTGCCAGCTCACCACGAGCGACAAGACTAGCGTCCTACGAGCAGTACTTC
TRBJ1-1 - TRBV19 few CASSTPGWDTEAFF TGTGCCAGTAGTACCCCCGGGTGGGACACTGAAGCTTTCTTT
TRBJ2-7 TRBD1 TRBV18 - CASSPDRAYEQYF TGTGCCAGCTCCCCGGACAGGGCCTACGAGCAGTACTTC
TRBJ1-1 - TRBV6-4 - CASSALSNTEAFF TGTGCCAGCAGTGCCTTGTCGAACACTGAAGCTTTCTTT
TRBJ2-3 TRBD2 TRBV6-4 once CASPPASGGAVPDTQYF TGTGCCAGCCCCCCGGCTAGCGGGGGGGCCGTCCCAGATACGCAGTATTTT
TRBJ1-4 TRBD1 TRBV28 - CASSLSGQGAREKLFF TGTGCCAGCAGTTTATCCGGACAGGGGGCGAGGGAAAAACTGTTTTTT